The 31 T cell receptor beta chains in this list originate from one sample, sequenced in a study of T cells in Graves' hyperthyroidism and ophthalmopathy. Amplified regions were TCR beta CDR3 sequences from RNA transcripts. Initially, a first-round RT-PCR of the TCR CDR3 employed the HTBI primer set. TCRdb reprocessed the multiplex PCR reads via MiXCR and lists one record per CDR3 protein. The table has a few hundred thousand distinct CDR3 sequences, roughly 13% seen once. Sequenced sample: blood. These receptors were collected from a woman aged 25 to 45 with Graves' hyperthyroidism that later progressed to Graves' ophthalmopathy.

This clonotype was detected a few times. The chain couples TRBV12-3 or TRBV12-4 to TRBJ1-5; no firm D call. The CDR3 sequence is 14 residues long. The V end was cut by 0 bases, the J end by 2 bases, with 5 bases between. CDR3 protein: CASSLATRNQPQHF. The CDR3 nucleotides are TGTGCCAGCAGTTTAGCTACGCGCAATCAGCCCCAGCATTTT.

This clonotype occurred a few times. The CDR3 here is CASTQAKGGPYEQYF. CDR3 DNA: TGTGCCAGCACTCAAGCGAAGGGAGGGCCCTACGAGCAGTACTTC. This chain connects TRBV19 to TRBJ2-7; 7 bases line up with TRBD2. Germline V gives CDR1 LNHDA, CDR2 SQIVND (reference sequence). CDR3 length: 15 amino acids. J lost 2 bases, V lost 9 bases, and 13 bases had no gene match. The full variable domain, with the rest looked up from reference TRBV19 and TRBJ2-7, is DGGITQSPKYLFRKEGQNVTLSCEQNLNHDAMYWYRQDPGQGLRLIYYSQIVNDFQKGDIAEGYSVSREKKESFPLTVTSAQKNPTAFYLCASTQAKGGPYEQYFGPGTRLTVT.

This chain uses TRBV6-1 with TRBJ1-6, with D unresolved. This CDR3 region has 16 residues. CDR1 MNHNS and CDR2 SASEGT come from the germline V gene. The V end lost 2 bases, the J end lost 10 bases, and 18 bases lay between the germline ends. This chain's CDR3 is CASSERRTPGESPLHF. The CDR3 nucleotides are TGTGCCAGCAGTGAAAGGAGGACGCCGGGAGAATCACCCCTCCACTTT.

This rearrangement joins TRBV18 to TRBJ2-2; maybe TRBD1 (6 bases). V was clipped by 5 bases and J by 1 base, with 11 bases between them. The CDR3 has 15 residues. The germline CDR1 and CDR2 sequences are KGHSH and LQKENI. The CDR3 reads CASSFRTVNTGELFF. Written as DNA, the CDR3 is TGTGCCAGCTCATTTCGGACAGTGAACACCGGGGAGCTGTTTTTT.

This clonotype was seen at least ten times. This chain joins TRBV3-1 and TRBJ2-7; 13 bases line up with TRBD2. Germline V CDR1 and CDR2: LGHDT, YNNKEL (reference sequence). The junction had 5 bases not matched to a gene; V was cut back by 1 base and J by 2 bases. The CDR3 is 17 residues long. The DNA of the CDR3 is TGTGCCAGCAGCCAAGGGGGACTAGCGGGAAACCCCTACGAGCAGTACTTC. Protein sequence: CASSQGGLAGNPYEQYF.

This clonotype was found many times. This chain links TRBV5-1 with TRBJ2-2; TRBD2 is a possible D gene (5 bases). This CDR3 is 13 amino acids long. The V and J ends lost 7 bases and 2 bases respectively, with 9 bases between them. Germline V CDR1 and CDR2: SGHRS, YFSETQ. The CDR3 coding sequence is TGCGCCAGCCTGGACTCAAACACCGGGGAGCTGTTTTTT. As protein: CASLDSNTGELFF.

This clonotype was found many times. V usage is TRBV29-1 and J usage is TRBJ1-1, with D unclear. Trimming pared 7 bases from V and 4 bases from J, leaving 13 bases between. The CDR3 contains 12 residues. Germline CDR1 reads SQVTM; CDR2 reads ANQGSEA. The CDR3, as DNA: TGCAGCGCTCCGAGTGGTAGCACTGAAGCTTTCTTT. This gives the protein CSAPSGSTEAFF.

This clonotype was observed a handful of times. Sequence at one end of the junction differs from germline and may be a read error. The chain recombines TRBV30 with TRBJ2-6; weak D call: TRBD2 (6 bases). Germline V gene sequence: CDR1 GTSNPN, CDR2 SVGIG (reference sequence). The CDR3 has 11 amino acids. The DNA for the CDR3 is TGTGCCTGGAGTGTAGCCCGGGAGAGTTCTTTC. Translated: CAWSVARESSF.

This clonotype was seen more than once but under ten times. This chain joins TRBV30 and TRBJ2-7; D unclear. The CDR3 is 13 amino acids. Germline CDR1 GTSNPN, CDR2 SVGIG (reference sequence). Trimming pared 5 bases from V and 0 bases from J, leaving 11 bases between. Here the CDR3 DNA reads TGTGCCTGGGACCCAGCCCCCTCCTACGAGCAGTACTTC. This encodes CAWDPAPSYEQYF.

In its sample, this clonotype was seen many times. The chain is built from TRBV29-1 and TRBJ2-2; no clear D. In germline, CDR1 is SQVTM, CDR2 ANQGSEA. There are 13 residues in the CDR3. The germline V and J ends were trimmed by 3 bases and 1 base, with 6 bases remaining between them. The CDR3 spells CSVDYRNTGELFF. Here the CDR3 DNA reads TGCAGCGTTGACTACAGGAACACCGGGGAGCTGTTTTTT.

This clonotype was observed a few times. V is TRBV19 and J is TRBJ1-5; tentatively, D is TRBD1 (5 bases). CDR3 length equals 20 residues. The V gene's germline CDR1 is LNHDA and CDR2 SQIVND (reference sequence). The germline V and J ends were trimmed by 5 bases and 5 bases, with 31 bases remaining between them. The CDR3 reads CASSDYGPILGALADQPQHF. CDR3 nucleotide sequence: TGTGCCAGTAGTGATTACGGACCCATTCTCGGGGCCTTAGCAGATCAGCCCCAGCATTTT.

This clonotype was counted at least ten times. Written as DNA, the CDR3 is TGTGCCAGCAGTGGATCCGGAGGAAATTCACCCCTCCACTTT. It yields the protein CASSGSGGNSPLHF. The chain combines TRBV2 with TRBJ1-6; D is unresolved. This CDR3 has 14 amino acids. With 4 bases removed from V and 7 bases from J, the gap between germline ends came to 11 bases. From germline, CDR1 is SNHLY and CDR2 FYNNEI.

This clonotype occurred many times. This chain joins TRBV9 and TRBJ2-1; 10 nucleotides match TRBD2. The CDR3 is made up of 14 amino acids. J lost 9 bases, V lost 0 bases, and 3 bases had no gene match. The germline CDR1 and CDR2 sequences are SGDLS and YYNGEE. CDR3: CASSVDSGGLEQFF. CDR3 DNA sequence: TGTGCCAGCAGCGTAGATAGCGGGGGGCTTGAGCAGTTCTTC.

The V and J genes are TRBV18 and TRBJ2-5; D gene unclear. Germline lookup yields CDR1 KGHSH and CDR2 LQKENI. V was clipped by 3 bases and J by 2 bases, with 10 bases between them. The CDR3 extends over 14 amino acids. CDR3 in DNA: TGTGCCAGCTCACCTGCAACGGCTCAAGAGACCCAGTACTTC. This gives the protein CASSPATAQETQYF. Full variable domain (rest looked up from reference TRBV18 and TRBJ2-5): NAGVMQNPRHLVRRRGQEARLRCSPMKGHSHVYWYRQLPEEGLKFMVYLQKENIIDESGMPKERFSAEFPKEGPSILRIQQVVRGDSAAYFCASSPATAQETQYFGPGTRLLVL.

This clonotype occurred many times. The chain is built from TRBV20-1 and TRBJ1-1; D possibly corresponds to TRBD1 (6 bases). Between the trimmed V and J ends, which lost 4 bases and 8 bases, there was a span of 14 bases. The CDR3 is made up of 12 amino acids. Germline CDR1 DFQATT, CDR2 SNEGSKA (reference sequence). The DNA for the CDR3 is TGCAGTGCTATCCTAACAGGACAGGAAGCTTTCTTT. This gives the protein CSAILTGQEAFF.

There are many counts of this clonotype. This chain uses TRBV18 with TRBJ2-1; D remains ambiguous. The germline V gene has CDR1 KGHSH and CDR2 LQKENI. The CDR3 runs 16 residues. Trimming cost V 4 bases and J 2 bases, with 15 bases left between them. CDR3 in amino acids: CASSQKGLPPYNEQFF. Written as DNA, the CDR3 is TGTGCCAGCTCACAAAAAGGCCTCCCACCCTACAATGAGCAGTTCTTC.

There are a few counts of this clonotype. The V call is TRBV4-1, the J call TRBJ2-1; TRBD1 might be the D (5 bases). CDR1 MGHRA and CDR2 YSYEKL come from the germline V gene. Trimming left V 3 bases short and J 5 bases short, with 17 bases between. The CDR3 loop spans 16 amino acids. CDR3 sequence reads: CASSQPRAGRNNEQFF. CDR3 DNA: TGCGCCAGCAGCCAGCCCCGGGCAGGGCGCAACAATGAGCAGTTCTTC.

This clonotype occurred a few times. The chain employs TRBV9 and TRBJ2-3; D may match TRBD1 or TRBD2 (5 bases each). The CDR3 contains 15 residues. The germline V gene encodes CDR1 SGDLS and CDR2 YYNGEE. With 4 bases removed from V and 4 bases from J, the gap between germline ends came to 16 bases. CDR3 protein: CASSTTGASPDTQYF. As DNA, the CDR3 is TGTGCCAGCAGCACCACCGGGGCTAGCCCAGATACGCAGTATTTT.

The CDR3 bases are TGCAGCGTTTACGGACAGGGAAGGGAGCAGTACTTC. It is translated as CSVYGQGREQYF. V usage is TRBV29-1 and J usage is TRBJ2-7, with 8 bases matching TRBD1. Trimming at V came to 5 bases and at J to 7 bases, leaving 7 bases not matched to a gene. Germline CDR1 SQVTM, CDR2 ANQGSEA. The CDR3 length is 12 residues.

This clonotype came up a few times. The genes are TRBV10-3 and TRBJ1-6, with 11 nucleotides matching TRBD1. Unmatched junction bases numbered 3, after V lost 4 bases and J lost 4 bases. In germline, CDR1 is ENHRY, CDR2 SYGVKD. The CDR3 runs 16 residues. The CDR3 spells CAISAGTGGYNSPLHF. CDR3 DNA sequence: TGTGCCATCAGTGCCGGGACAGGGGGTTATAATTCACCCCTCCACTTT.

The chain uses TRBV18 and TRBJ1-3; D might be TRBD1 (5 bases). CDR1 and CDR2 (germline): KGHSH, LQKENI. The V gene lost 1 base and the J gene lost 1 base, with 11 bases spanning the gap. The CDR3 spans 16 residues. CDR3 in amino acids: CASSPQGLGSGNTIYF. The CDR3 nucleotides read TGTGCCAGCTCACCACAGGGGCTTGGATCTGGAAACACCATATATTTT.

This clonotype came up a few times. The chain employs TRBV7-9 and TRBJ2-1, with TRBD2 matching 13 bases. CDR3 length equals 17 residues. V gave up 5 bases and J gave up 7 bases; unmatched junction bases: 11. Germline CDR1 is SEHNR and CDR2 is FQNEAQ (reference sequence). This chain's CDR3 is CASSPGLAGVGGNEQFF. CDR3 DNA: TGTGCCAGCAGCCCTGGACTAGCGGGAGTGGGGGGTAATGAGCAGTTCTTC.

This clonotype has ten or more counts. This chain uses TRBV12-5 with TRBJ1-1, with D unresolved. The germline V gene has CDR1 LGHNT and CDR2 FRNRAP. The CDR3 is 14 residues long. V was pared by 6 bases and J by 2 bases, with 13 bases between. The CDR3 nucleotides read TGTGCTAGTGGCCTATCGGGCGGTAACACTGAAGCTTTCTTT. As protein: CASGLSGGNTEAFF.

In this sample, this clonotype turned up many times. J is TRBJ2-1 and V is TRBV20-1; no firm D call. The CDR3 has 15 residues. The germline gives CDR1 DFQATT, CDR2 SNEGSKA (reference sequence). Trimming took off 3 bases at V and 6 bases at J, with 18 bases between the two ends. In nucleotides, the CDR3 is TGCAGTGCTAGCCCCCCGCCCCCGGGCGGCAATGAGCAGTTCTTC. It translates to CSASPPPPGGNEQFF.

This clonotype was seen at least ten times. The chain has TRBV13 and TRBJ2-5; possible D gene TRBD1, 5 bases. The V end lost 3 bases, the J end lost 6 bases, and 11 bases lay between the germline ends. The CDR3 sequence is 13 residues long. In germline, CDR1 is PRHDT, CDR2 FYEKMQ (reference sequence). The CDR3: CASSFDSTQTQYF. In nucleotides, the CDR3 is TGTGCCAGCAGCTTCGACAGTACCCAGACCCAGTACTTC.

This clonotype was picked up many times. The chain links TRBV11-2 to TRBJ2-3; 8 nucleotides agree with TRBD2. J lost 6 bases, V lost 5 bases, and 10 bases had no gene match. Germline V gene data show CDR1 as SGHAT and CDR2 as FQNNGV. This CDR3 is built from 15 residues. CDR3 sequence (DNA): TGTGCCAGCAGCAACCAAGCGGGAGTGGGCGATACGCAGTATTTT. Translation gives CASSNQAGVGDTQYF.

The chain carries TRBV6-5 and TRBJ1-5; D gene unclear. CDR3 size: 13 residues. V was trimmed by 0 bases and J by 7 bases, leaving 7 bases between them. Germline V gene data show CDR1 as MNHEY and CDR2 as SVGAGI. CDR3 sequence reads: CASSYSDGQPQHF. The CDR3 DNA is TGTGCCAGCAGTTACTCAGACGGGCAGCCCCAGCATTTT.

This clonotype was seen many times. The CDR3 protein is CASSGQGLMNTEAFF. CDR3 sequence (DNA): TGTGCCAGCTCAGGACAGGGCCTCATGAACACTGAAGCTTTCTTT. This rearrangement joins TRBV18 to TRBJ1-1; 8 nucleotides align to TRBD1. V dropped 5 bases and J dropped 0; count of bases not matched to a gene: 5. Germline V gives CDR1 KGHSH, CDR2 LQKENI. CDR3 size: 15 residues.

This clonotype was picked up many times. This sequence joins TRBV15 and TRBJ1-1; D is unresolved. Looked up from germline, CDR1 is LNHNV and CDR2 is YYDKDF (reference sequence). V dropped 0 bases and J dropped 2 bases, with 4 bases sitting between them. CDR3 size: 13 residues. The chain's CDR3 is CATSRDTNTEAFF. DNA of the CDR3: TGTGCCACCAGCAGAGACACCAACACTGAAGCTTTCTTT.

About this clonotype: This could be a read error, since a much larger clone is one nucleotide away. This sequence joins TRBV12-3 or TRBV12-4 and TRBJ2-3; 16 bases map to TRBD2. The CDR3 length is 17 residues. The CDR3 coding sequence is TGTGCCAGCAGTCCGGGACTAGCGGGAGGGTACACAGATGCGCAGTATTTT. The encoded protein is CASSPGLAGGYTDAQYF.

This chain links TRBV9 with TRBJ2-5; 9 bases line up with TRBD2. This CDR3 contains 16 residues. Looked up from germline, CDR1 is SGDLS and CDR2 is YYNGEE. The V and J ends lost 0 bases and 3 bases, in that order; junction bases with no gene match: 6. This CDR3 is CASSVDSGRTKETQYF. CDR3 sequence (DNA): TGTGCCAGCAGCGTAGATAGCGGGAGAACCAAAGAGACCCAGTACTTC.